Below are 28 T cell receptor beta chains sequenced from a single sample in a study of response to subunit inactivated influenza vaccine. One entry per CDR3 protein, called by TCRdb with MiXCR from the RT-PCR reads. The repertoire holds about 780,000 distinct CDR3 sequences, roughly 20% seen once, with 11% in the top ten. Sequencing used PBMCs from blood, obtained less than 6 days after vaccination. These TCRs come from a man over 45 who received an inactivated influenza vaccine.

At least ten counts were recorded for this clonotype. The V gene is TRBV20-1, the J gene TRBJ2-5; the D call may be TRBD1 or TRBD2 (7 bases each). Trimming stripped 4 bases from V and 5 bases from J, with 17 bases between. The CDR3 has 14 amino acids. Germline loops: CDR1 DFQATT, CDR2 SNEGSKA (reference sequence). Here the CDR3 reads CSANSRQGGETQYF. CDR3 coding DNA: TGCAGTGCTAACAGTCGACAGGGAGGGGAGACCCAGTACTTC.

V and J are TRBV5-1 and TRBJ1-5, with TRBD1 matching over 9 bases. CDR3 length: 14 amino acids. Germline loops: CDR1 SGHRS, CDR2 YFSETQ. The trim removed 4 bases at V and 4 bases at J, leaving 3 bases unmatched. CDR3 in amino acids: CASSDGQGNQPQHF. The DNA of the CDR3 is TGCGCCAGCAGCGACGGACAGGGGAATCAGCCCCAGCATTTT.

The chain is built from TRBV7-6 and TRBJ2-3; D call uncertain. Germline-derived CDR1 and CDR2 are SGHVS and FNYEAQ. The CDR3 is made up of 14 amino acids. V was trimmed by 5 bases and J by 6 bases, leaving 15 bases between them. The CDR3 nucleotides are TGTGCCAGCAGCCCCGAGGTAGCCCGGGATACGCAGTATTTT. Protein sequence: CASSPEVARDTQYF. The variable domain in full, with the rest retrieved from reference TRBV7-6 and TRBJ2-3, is GAGVSQSPRYKVTKRGQDVALRCDPISGHVSLYWYRQALGQGPEFLTYFNYEAQQDKSGLPNDRFSAERPEGSISTLTIQRTEQRDSAMYRCASSPEVARDTQYFGPGTRLTVL.

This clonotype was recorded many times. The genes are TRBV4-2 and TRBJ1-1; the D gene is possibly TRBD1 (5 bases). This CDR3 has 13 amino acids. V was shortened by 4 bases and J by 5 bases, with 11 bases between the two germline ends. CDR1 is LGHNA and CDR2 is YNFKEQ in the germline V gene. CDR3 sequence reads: CASSPVGGTEAFF. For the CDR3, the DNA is TGTGCCAGCAGCCCCGTGGGGGGGACTGAAGCTTTCTTT.

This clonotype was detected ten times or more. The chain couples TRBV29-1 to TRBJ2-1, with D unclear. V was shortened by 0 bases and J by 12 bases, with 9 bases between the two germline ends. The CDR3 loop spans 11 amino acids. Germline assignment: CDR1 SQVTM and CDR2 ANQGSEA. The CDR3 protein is CSVEDTIAQFF. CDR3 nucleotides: TGCAGCGTTGAAGATACGATTGCGCAGTTCTTC.

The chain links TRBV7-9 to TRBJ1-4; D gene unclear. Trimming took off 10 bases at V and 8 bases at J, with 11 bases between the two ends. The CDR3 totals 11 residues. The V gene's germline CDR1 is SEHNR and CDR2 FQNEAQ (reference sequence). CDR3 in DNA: TGTGCCATAAAGGCCGAGGAAAAACTGTTTTTT. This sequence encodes CAIKAEEKLFF.

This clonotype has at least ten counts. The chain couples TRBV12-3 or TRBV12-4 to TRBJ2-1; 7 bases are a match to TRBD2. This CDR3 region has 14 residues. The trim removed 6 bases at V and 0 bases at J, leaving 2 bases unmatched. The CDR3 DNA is TGTGCCAGCAGAGGACTAGTCTCCTACAATGAGCAGTTCTTC. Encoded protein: CASRGLVSYNEQFF.

This CDR3 is CASSTQGTNQPQHF. CDR3 bases: TGTGCCAGCAGTACACAGGGGACGAATCAGCCCCAGCATTTT. The V and J genes are TRBV12-3 or TRBV12-4 and TRBJ1-5; 7 bases fit TRBD1. This CDR3 region has 14 residues. Trimming at V came to 5 bases and at J to 4 bases, leaving 5 bases not matched to a gene.

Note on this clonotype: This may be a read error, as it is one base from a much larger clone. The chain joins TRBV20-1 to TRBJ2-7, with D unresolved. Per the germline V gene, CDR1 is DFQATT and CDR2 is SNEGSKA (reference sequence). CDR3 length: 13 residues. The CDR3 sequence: CSGSRSETYEKYF. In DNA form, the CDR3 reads TGCAGTGGTTCGCGGTCTGAGACCTACGAGAAGTACTTC.

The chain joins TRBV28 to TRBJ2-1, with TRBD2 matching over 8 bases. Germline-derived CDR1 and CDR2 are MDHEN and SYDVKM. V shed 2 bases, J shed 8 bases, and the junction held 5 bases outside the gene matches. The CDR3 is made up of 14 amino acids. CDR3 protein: CASSLSGSFDEQFF. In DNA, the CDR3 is TGTGCCAGCAGTTTAAGCGGGAGTTTTGATGAGCAGTTCTTC.

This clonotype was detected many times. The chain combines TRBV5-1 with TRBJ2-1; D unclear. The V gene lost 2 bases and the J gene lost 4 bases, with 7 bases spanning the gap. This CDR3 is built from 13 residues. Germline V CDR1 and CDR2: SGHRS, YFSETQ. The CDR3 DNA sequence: TGCGCCAGCAGCTTTTACGGATACAATGAGCAGTTCTTC. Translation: CASSFYGYNEQFF.

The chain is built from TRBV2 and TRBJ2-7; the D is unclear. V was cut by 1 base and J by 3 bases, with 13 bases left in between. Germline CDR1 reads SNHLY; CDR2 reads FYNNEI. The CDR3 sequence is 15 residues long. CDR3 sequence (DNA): TGTGCCAGCAGTGAAGGTCCCAGCTCCCACTACGAGCAGTACTTC. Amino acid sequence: CASSEGPSSHYEQYF.

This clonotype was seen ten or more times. The CDR3 reads CASSQDRGPGGYTF. In nucleotides, the CDR3 is TGCGCCAGCAGCCAAGATCGGGGGCCGGGCGGCTACACCTTC. This chain uses TRBV4-3 with TRBJ1-2; D might be TRBD1 (6 bases). Germline V gene data show CDR1 as LGHNA and CDR2 as YSLEER. This CDR3 has 14 amino acids. Trimming shortened V by 0 bases and J by 8 bases, and 13 bases separated the two germline ends.

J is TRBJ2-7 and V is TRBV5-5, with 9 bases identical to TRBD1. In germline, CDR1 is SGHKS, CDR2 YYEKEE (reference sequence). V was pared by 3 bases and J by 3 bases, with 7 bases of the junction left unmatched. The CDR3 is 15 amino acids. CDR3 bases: TGTGCCAGCAGCTCGCCGGGACAGGGCTTCTACGAGCAGTACTTC. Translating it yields CASSSPGQGFYEQYF.

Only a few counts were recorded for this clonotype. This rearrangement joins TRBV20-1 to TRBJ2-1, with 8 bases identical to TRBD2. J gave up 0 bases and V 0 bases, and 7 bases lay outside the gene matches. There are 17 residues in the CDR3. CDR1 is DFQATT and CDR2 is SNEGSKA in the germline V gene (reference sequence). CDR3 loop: CSARDGSGSISYNEQFF. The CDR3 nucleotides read TGCAGTGCTAGAGATGGCAGCGGGAGTATCTCCTACAATGAGCAGTTCTTC.

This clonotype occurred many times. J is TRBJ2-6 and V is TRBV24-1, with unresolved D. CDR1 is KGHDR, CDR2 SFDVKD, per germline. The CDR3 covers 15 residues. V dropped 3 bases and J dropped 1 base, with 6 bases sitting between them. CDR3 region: CATSDEGSGANVLTF. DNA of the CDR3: TGTGCCACCAGTGATGAAGGGTCTGGGGCCAACGTCCTGACTTTC.

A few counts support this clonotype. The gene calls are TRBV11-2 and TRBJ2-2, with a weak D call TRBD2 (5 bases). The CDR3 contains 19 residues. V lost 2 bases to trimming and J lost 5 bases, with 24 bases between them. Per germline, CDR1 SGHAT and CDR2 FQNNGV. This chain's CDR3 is CASSLYSNTASGKTGELFF. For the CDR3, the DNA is TGTGCCAGCAGCTTATATTCGAACACGGCGTCGGGAAAGACCGGGGAGCTGTTTTTT. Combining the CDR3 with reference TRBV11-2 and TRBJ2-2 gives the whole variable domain EAGVAQSPRYKIIEKRQSVAFWCNPISGHATLYWYQQILGQGPKLLIQFQNNGVVDDSQLPKDRFSAERLKGVDSTLKIQPAKLEDSAVYLCASSLYSNTASGKTGELFFGEGSRLTVL.

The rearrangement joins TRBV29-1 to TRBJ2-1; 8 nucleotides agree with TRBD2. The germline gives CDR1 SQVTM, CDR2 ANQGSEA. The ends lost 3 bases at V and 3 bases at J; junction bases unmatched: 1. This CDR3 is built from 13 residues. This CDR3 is CSVDGRGYNEQFF. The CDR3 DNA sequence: TGCAGCGTTGACGGGAGGGGCTACAATGAGCAGTTCTTC.

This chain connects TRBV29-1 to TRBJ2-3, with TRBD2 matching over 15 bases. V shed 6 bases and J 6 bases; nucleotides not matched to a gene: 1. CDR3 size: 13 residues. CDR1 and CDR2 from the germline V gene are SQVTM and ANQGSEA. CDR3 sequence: CSVGTSGRDTQYF. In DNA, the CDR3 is TGCAGCGTGGGGACTAGCGGGAGGGATACGCAGTATTTT.

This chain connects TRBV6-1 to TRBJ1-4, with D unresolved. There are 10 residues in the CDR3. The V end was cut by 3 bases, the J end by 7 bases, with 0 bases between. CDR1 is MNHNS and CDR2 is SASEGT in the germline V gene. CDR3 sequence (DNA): TGTGCCAGCAGTGATGAAAAACTGTTTTTT. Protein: CASSDEKLFF.

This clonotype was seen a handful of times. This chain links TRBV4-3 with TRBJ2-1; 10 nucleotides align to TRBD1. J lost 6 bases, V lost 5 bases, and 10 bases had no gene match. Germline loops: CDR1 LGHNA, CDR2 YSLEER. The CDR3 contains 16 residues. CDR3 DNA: TGCGCCAGCAGCAGATACGGGACAGGGGTCGGCAATGAGCAGTTCTTC. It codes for CASSRYGTGVGNEQFF.

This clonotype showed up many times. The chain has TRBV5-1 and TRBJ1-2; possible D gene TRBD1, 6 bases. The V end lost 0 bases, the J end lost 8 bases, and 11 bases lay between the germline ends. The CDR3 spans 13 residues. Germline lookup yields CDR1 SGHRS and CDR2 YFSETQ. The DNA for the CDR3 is TGCGCCAGCAGCTTGGGGACAGCAAGAGGCTACACCTTC. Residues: CASSLGTARGYTF.

The CDR3 coding sequence is TGTGCCAGCAGCTTTATACCGGGACGGATCATGAACACTGAAGCTTTCTTT. Its protein is CASSFIPGRIMNTEAFF. The gene calls are TRBV7-9 and TRBJ1-1, with D tentatively TRBD1 (5 bases). CDR1 and CDR2 (germline): SEHNR, FQNEAQ (reference sequence). Between the trimmed V and J ends, which lost 3 bases and 0 bases, there was a span of 17 bases. The CDR3 length is 17 residues. Full variable domain (missing parts from reference TRBV7-9 and TRBJ1-1): DTGVSQNPRHKITKRGQNVTFRCDPISEHNRLYWYRQTLGQGPEFLTYFQNEAQLEKSRLLSDRFSAERPKGSFSTLEIQRTEQGDSAMYLCASSFIPGRIMNTEAFFGQGTRLTVV.

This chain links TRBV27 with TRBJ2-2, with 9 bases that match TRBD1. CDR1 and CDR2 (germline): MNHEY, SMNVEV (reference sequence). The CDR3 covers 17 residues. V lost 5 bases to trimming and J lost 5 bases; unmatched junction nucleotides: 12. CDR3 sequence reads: CASSVSGTGKGTGELFF. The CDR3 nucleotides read TGTGCCAGCAGTGTCTCCGGGACAGGGAAGGGGACCGGGGAGCTGTTTTTT.

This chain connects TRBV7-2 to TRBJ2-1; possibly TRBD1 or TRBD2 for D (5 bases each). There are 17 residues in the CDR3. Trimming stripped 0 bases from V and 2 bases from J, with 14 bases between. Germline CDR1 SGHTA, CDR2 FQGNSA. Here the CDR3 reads CASSLAVGDRTYNEQFF. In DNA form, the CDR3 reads TGTGCCAGCAGCTTAGCGGTGGGAGACAGAACCTACAATGAGCAGTTCTTC.

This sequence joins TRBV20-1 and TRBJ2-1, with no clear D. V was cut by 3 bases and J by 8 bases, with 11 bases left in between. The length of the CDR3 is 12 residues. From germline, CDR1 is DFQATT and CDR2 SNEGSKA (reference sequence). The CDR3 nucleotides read TGCAGTGCTAGTCCTAGATCTGATGAGCAGTTCTTC. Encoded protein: CSASPRSDEQFF.

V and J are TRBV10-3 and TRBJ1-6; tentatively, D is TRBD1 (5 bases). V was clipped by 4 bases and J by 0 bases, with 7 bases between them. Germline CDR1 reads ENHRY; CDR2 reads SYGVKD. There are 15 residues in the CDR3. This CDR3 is CAISVQGSYNSPLHF. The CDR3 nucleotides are TGTGCCATCAGTGTTCAGGGCTCCTATAATTCACCCCTCCACTTT.

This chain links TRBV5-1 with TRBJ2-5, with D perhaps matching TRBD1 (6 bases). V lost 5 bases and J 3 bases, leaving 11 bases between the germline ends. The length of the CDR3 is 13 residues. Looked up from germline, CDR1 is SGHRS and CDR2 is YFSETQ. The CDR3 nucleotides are TGCGCCAGCAGAAGATGGACAGAAGAGACCCAGTACTTC. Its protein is CASRRWTEETQYF.